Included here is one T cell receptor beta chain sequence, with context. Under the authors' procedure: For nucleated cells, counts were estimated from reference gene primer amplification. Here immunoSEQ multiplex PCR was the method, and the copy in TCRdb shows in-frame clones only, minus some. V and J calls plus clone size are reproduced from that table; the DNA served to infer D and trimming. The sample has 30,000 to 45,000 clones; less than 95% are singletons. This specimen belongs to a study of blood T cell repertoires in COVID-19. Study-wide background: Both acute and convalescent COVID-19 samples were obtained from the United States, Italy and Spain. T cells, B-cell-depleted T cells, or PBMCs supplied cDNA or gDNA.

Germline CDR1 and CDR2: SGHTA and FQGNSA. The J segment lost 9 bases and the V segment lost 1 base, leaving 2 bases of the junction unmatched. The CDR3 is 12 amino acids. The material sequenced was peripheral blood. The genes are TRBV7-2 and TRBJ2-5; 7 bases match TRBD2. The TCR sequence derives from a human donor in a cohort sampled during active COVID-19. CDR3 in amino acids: CASSLVGGAQYF. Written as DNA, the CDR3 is TGTGCCAGCAGCTTAGTGGGGGGGGCCCAGTACTTC.